This T cell receptor beta chain was sequenced during a study of OX40 agonist ivuxolimab in advanced cancers. Study as a whole: Partial responses were achieved by three patients: one hepatocellular carcinoma, two cutaneous melanoma.

Study-wide results and limits: Expanded peripheral T cells had an undetermined antigen specificity.

The V gene end was trimmed by 4 bases and the J gene end by 6 bases; junction bases not matched to a gene: 9. This CDR3 region has 15 residues. Germline CDR1 SGHNT, CDR2 YYREEE (reference sequence). Patients were excluded for autoimmune disease history or systemic immunosuppression. Points on this clone: Its antigen is unidentified.

Some clones are missing from TCRdb's copy, which holds only in-frame ones; the method was immunoSEQ multiplex PCR. The data contain about 58,000 clones, approximately 89% of them seen just once; the ten biggest clones take up roughly 3%. This chain links TRBV5-4 with TRBJ2-7; 11 bases match TRBD2. The source is an adult with an advanced solid tumor such as melanoma, head and neck, liver or kidney cancer. This specimen consisted of CD4+ or CD8+ T cells sorted from blood, obtained in a trial of the OX40 agonist ivuxolimab. The DNA for the CDR3 is TGTGCCAGCAGCCCGTTAGCGGGAGGGGCGGGCGAGCAGTACTTC. Translating gives CASSPLAGGAGEQYF.